Reported below is one T cell receptor beta chain. Its target is not known. The data belong to a study of radiotherapy plus CTLA-4 blockade in lung cancer. Findings and limits, study-wide: Blood-borne expansion of tumor-derived TCR clones followed radiotherapy plus ipilimumab.

The repertoire was sequenced with immunoSEQ multiplex PCR; TCRdb's copy has only in-frame clones and lacks some. Of about 51,000 clones listed, 77% were seen once; the top ten hold about 2.4%. Between the trimmed V and J ends, which lost 0 bases and 8 bases, there was a span of 10 bases. This CDR3 region has 13 residues. Germline CDR1 MNHEY, CDR2 SVGAGI. CTLA-4 blockade using ipilimumab, together with focal radiation, was received by patients with chemo-refractory metastatic non-small-cell lung cancer. The sequence came from a human donor with non-small cell lung cancer whose response to radiotherapy plus ipilimumab could not be evaluated. The V gene is TRBV6-5, the J gene TRBJ1-2; D call uncertain. The input for sequencing was peripheral blood, taken from a patient treated with radiotherapy plus ipilimumab. The CDR3 protein is CASSYSGVQGYTF. Written as DNA, the CDR3 is TGTGCCAGCAGTTACTCGGGCGTCCAGGGCTACACCTTC.